The 17 T cell receptor beta chains given below trace back to one sample, sequenced in a study of cytomegalovirus exposure and HLA in healthy donors. The protocol was immunoSEQ multiplex PCR, while the TCRdb copy is restricted to in-frame clones and leaves out a portion. The sample records 120,000 to 150,000 clones, roughly 81% being singletons. The sample consisted of PBMCs. The origin of the receptors is a woman aged 25 to 39 in good health and CMV-seronegative.

The genes are TRBV7-2 and TRBJ1-1, with TRBD1 matching 10 bases. This CDR3 is 13 amino acids long. Germline CDR1 and CDR2: SGHTA and FQGNSA. V trimming: 2 bases; J trimming: 10 bases; junction bases outside the gene matches: 4. The CDR3 DNA reads as TGTGCCAGCAGCTTAAGACAGGGGGCGGGAGCTTTCTTT. As protein: CASSLRQGAGAFF.

This clone was counted once. The chain joins TRBV6-1 to TRBJ2-7, with 10 bases identical to TRBD1. CDR3 length equals 14 residues. Per germline, CDR1 MNHNS and CDR2 SASEGT. V shed 6 bases and J 4 bases; nucleotides not matched to a gene: 6. The DNA of the CDR3 is TGTGCCAGCAGGGTGACAGGGGGCTGGTACGAGCAGTACTTC. This sequence encodes CASRVTGGWYEQYF.

The chain has TRBV10-3 and TRBJ1-5, with D possibly being TRBD1 (5 bases). The V gene's germline CDR1 is ENHRY and CDR2 SYGVKD. The V gene lost 6 bases and the J gene lost 4 bases, with 13 bases spanning the gap. This CDR3 is 14 amino acids long. Written as DNA, the CDR3 is TGTGCCATCAGAGGGGCAGCCGCTAATCAGCCCCAGCATTTT. Protein: CAIRGAAANQPQHF.

This CDR3 reads CASSVAFPGTGNTIYF. The CDR3 DNA reads as TGTGCCAGCAGCGTAGCTTTTCCAGGAACTGGAAACACCATATATTTT. V and J are TRBV9 and TRBJ1-3; D is unresolved. V was cut by 0 bases and J by 2 bases, with 12 bases left in between. Per the germline V gene, CDR1 is SGDLS and CDR2 is YYNGEE. This CDR3 is built from 16 residues. The full variable domain, completed using reference TRBV9 and TRBJ1-3, is DSGVTQTPKHLITATGQRVTLRCSPRSGDLSVYWYQQSLDQGLQFLIQYYNGEERAKGNILERFSAQQFPDLHSELNLSSLELGDSALYFCASSVAFPGTGNTIYFGEGSWLTVV.

The chain links TRBV15 to TRBJ2-7; TRBD2 is a possible D gene (7 bases). Germline CDR1 LNHNV, CDR2 YYDKDF (reference sequence). V was pared by 1 base and J by 4 bases, with 17 bases between. The CDR3 spans 16 residues. CDR3: CATSRGVSGGTYEQYF. CDR3 bases: TGTGCCACCAGCAGAGGTGTATCGGGGGGCACGTACGAGCAGTACTTC.

Concerning this clone itself: Other DNA sequences from this sample encode an identical CDR3 as well. V usage is TRBV2 and J usage is TRBJ1-5, with D perhaps matching TRBD1 (5 bases). The CDR3 runs 14 residues. V dropped 2 bases and J dropped 5 bases, with 10 bases sitting between them. Germline-derived CDR1 and CDR2 are SNHLY and FYNNEI. In DNA form, the CDR3 reads TGTGCCAGCAGTGAACTCCAGGGTTATCAGCCCCAGCATTTT. This codes for CASSELQGYQPQHF.

This clone has a single count. J is TRBJ2-1 and V is TRBV6-4, with D possibly TRBD2 on 7 matching bases. Germline-derived CDR1 and CDR2 are MRHNA and SNTAGT. The CDR3 has 16 residues. Trimming took off 0 bases at V and 3 bases at J, with 12 bases between the two ends. CDR3 sequence (DNA): TGTGCCAGCAGTGACTCGGGGGGGCCAGGCTACAATGAGCAGTTCTTC. Amino acid sequence: CASSDSGGPGYNEQFF.

The chain is built from TRBV2 and TRBJ1-2, with 10 bases matching TRBD1. V lost 6 bases and J lost 4; bases outside the gene matches: 20. The CDR3 loop spans 19 amino acids. In germline, CDR1 is SNHLY, CDR2 FYNNEI. CDR3 DNA sequence: TGTGCCAGCAGACACAACCTCCCGGGACAGGGGACTCGTGGCTATGGCTACACCTTC. Its protein is CASRHNLPGQGTRGYGYTF.

The chain has TRBV29-1 and TRBJ2-1; TRBD2 matches 7 bases. The CDR3 has 16 residues. V shed 4 bases and J 8 bases; nucleotides not matched to a gene: 17. The V gene's germline CDR1 is SQVTM and CDR2 ANQGSEA. As DNA, the CDR3 is TGCAGCGTTGCGGGAGGTATGGGGACGCGGGTGGATGAGCAGTTCTTC. Amino acid sequence: CSVAGGMGTRVDEQFF.

The chain employs TRBV5-1 and TRBJ2-2; 10 positions agree with TRBD1. Per germline, CDR1 SGHRS and CDR2 YFSETQ. The J segment lost 4 bases and the V segment lost 4 bases, leaving 7 bases of the junction unmatched. The CDR3 extends over 16 amino acids. The CDR3 region has the DNA TGCGCCAGCAGCCGTGTGGGGACAGGGGTCACCGGGGAGCTGTTTTTT. This encodes CASSRVGTGVTGELFF.

The J gene is TRBJ2-5, the V gene TRBV28; 7 bases match TRBD2. The CDR3 runs 13 residues. The germline V gene encodes CDR1 MDHEN and CDR2 SYDVKM. J gave up 5 bases and V 7 bases, and 7 bases lay outside the gene matches. The CDR3 reads CASNPGGLETQYF. CDR3 nucleotide sequence: TGTGCCAGCAACCCCGGGGGGTTGGAGACCCAGTACTTC.

This clone was seen a handful of times. The rearrangement links TRBV7-2 to TRBJ1-2; D uncertain. Per germline, CDR1 SGHTA and CDR2 FQGNSA. The CDR3 totals 13 residues. V lost 1 base to trimming and J lost 4 bases, with 7 bases between them. CDR3 residues: CASSLGASYGYTF. CDR3 DNA: TGTGCCAGCAGCTTAGGTGCCAGCTATGGCTACACCTTC. Drawing the rest from reference TRBV7-2 and TRBJ1-2, the complete variable domain is GAGVSQSPSNKVTEKGKDVELRCDPISGHTALYWYRQSLGQGLEFLIYFQGNSAPDKSGLPSDRFSAERTGGSVSTLTIQRTQQEDSAVYLCASSLGASYGYTFGSGTRLTVV.

The chain combines TRBV29-1 with TRBJ1-2; no clear D gene. Germline CDR1 and CDR2: SQVTM and ANQGSEA. Trimming cost V 3 bases and J 6 bases, with 8 bases left between them. CDR3 length equals 11 residues. CDR3 in amino acids: CSVDSRNGYTF. CDR3 nucleotide sequence: TGCAGCGTTGATTCCAGAAATGGCTACACCTTC.

This clone came up a few times. DNA for the CDR3: TGTGCCAGCAGCCGGGACAACAATCAGCCCCAGCATTTT. This encodes CASSRDNNQPQHF. The chain employs TRBV7-2 and TRBJ1-5, with D perhaps TRBD1 (6 bases). This CDR3 comprises 13 residues. Germline V lookup: CDR1 SGHTA, CDR2 FQGNSA. With 5 bases removed from V and 3 bases from J, the gap between germline ends came to 8 bases.

The chain employs TRBV7-9 and TRBJ1-4; no firm D call. V was shortened by 7 bases and J by 8 bases, with 17 bases between the two germline ends. Per the germline V gene, CDR1 is SEHNR and CDR2 is FQNEAQ (reference sequence). CDR3 size: 14 residues. CDR3 loop: CASTSVEAGEKLFF. The CDR3 DNA reads as TGTGCCAGCACCTCTGTGGAGGCGGGGGAAAAACTGTTTTTT.

The chain employs TRBV6-5 and TRBJ1-2; weak D call: TRBD1 (5 bases). Trimming took off 7 bases at V and 3 bases at J, with 12 bases between the two ends. Germline values: CDR1 MNHEY, CDR2 SVGAGI. This CDR3 region has 13 residues. CDR3: CASNGGVDYGYTF. In DNA form, the CDR3 reads TGTGCCAGCAATGGAGGGGTGGACTATGGCTACACCTTC.

The CDR3 DNA reads TGTGCCTGGAGCCCCGGACAGAGGGGCGACTACGAGCAGTACTTC. Translating it yields CAWSPGQRGDYEQYF. The chain couples TRBV30 to TRBJ2-7; tentative D call: TRBD1 (6 bases). CDR3 length: 15 residues. V was trimmed by 3 bases and J by 3 bases, leaving 18 bases between them. Germline CDR1 reads GTSNPN; CDR2 reads SVGIG (reference sequence).